What follows are 18 T cell receptor beta chains derived from one specimen sequenced in a study of cytomegalovirus exposure and HLA in healthy donors. The PCR made use of 60 Vbeta and 13 Jbeta primers. Sequencing was performed with immunoSEQ multiplex PCR; in TCRdb, only in-frame clones are kept and a portion is missing. The repertoire holds about 160,000 clones, with roughly 81% as singletons. Sequencing input: PBMCs. Source of these receptors: a woman between 45 and 60 years old in good health and CMV-seronegative.

The rearrangement joins TRBV28 to TRBJ2-5; D is possibly TRBD2 (5 bases). This CDR3 region has 14 residues. Looked up from germline, CDR1 is MDHEN and CDR2 is SYDVKM. V was shortened by 6 bases and J by 3 bases, with 14 bases between the two germline ends. The CDR3 protein is CASSLPGKKETQYF. In DNA, the CDR3 is TGTGCCAGCAGCCTACCCGGGAAAAAAGAGACCCAGTACTTC.

CDR3 sequence: CASSSGGDRFGSPLHF. As DNA, the CDR3 is TGTGCCAGTTCCTCCGGTGGGGACAGGTTTGGTTCACCCCTCCACTTT. This chain connects TRBV28 to TRBJ1-6; the match to TRBD1 covers 8 bases. CDR1 and CDR2 from the germline V gene are MDHEN and SYDVKM. The CDR3 length is 16 residues. With V trimmed by 9 bases and J by 9 bases, 16 bases remained unmatched.

The J gene is TRBJ2-3, the V gene TRBV5-8; D is perhaps TRBD1 (7 bases). V lost 6 bases, J lost 1 base, and 18 bases lay in between. The CDR3 covers 16 residues. CDR1 is SGHTS and CDR2 is YDEGEE in the germline V gene. The CDR3 reads CASIPQGGMGTDTQYF. The DNA for the CDR3 is TGTGCCAGCATCCCCCAGGGGGGAATGGGCACAGATACGCAGTATTTT.

The CDR3 DNA sequence: TGTGCCAGCAGCTCGGTCGAGGGGGACACTGAAGCTTTCTTT. As protein: CASSSVEGDTEAFF. The chain carries TRBV7-2 and TRBJ1-1; D may be TRBD1 (6 bases). Deletions cut 4 bases from V and 3 bases from J, with 12 bases between. CDR3 length equals 14 residues. The germline gives CDR1 SGHTA, CDR2 FQGNSA.

DNA for the CDR3: TGTGCCAGTAGACCCTTGGTGCCAGGGAGGATTCAGCCCCAGCATTTT. It codes for CASRPLVPGRIQPQHF. The chain joins TRBV19 to TRBJ1-5; tentatively, D is TRBD1 (5 bases). The germline V gene encodes CDR1 LNHDA and CDR2 SQIVND (reference sequence). This CDR3 contains 16 residues. Trimming took 6 bases from V and 6 from J, leaving 21 bases between them.

The V gene is TRBV11-3, the J gene TRBJ2-3; possible D gene TRBD2, 7 bases. The CDR3 is 14 residues long. V was pared by 5 bases and J by 3 bases, with 12 bases between. Germline V gene lookup returns CDR1 SGHNT and CDR2 YENEEA. The CDR3 DNA sequence: TGTGCCAGCAGCCAAGGGGGGGATACAGATACGCAGTATTTT. This codes for CASSQGGDTDTQYF.

The gene calls are TRBV5-5 and TRBJ2-1, with 9 bases lining up with TRBD1. J was trimmed by 7 bases and V by 0 bases; bases with no gene match: 11. Germline V gives CDR1 SGHKS, CDR2 YYEKEE (reference sequence). The length of the CDR3 is 17 residues. The CDR3 sequence: CASSLGYRTGVWNEQFF. DNA of the CDR3: TGTGCCAGCAGCTTGGGATATCGGACAGGGGTATGGAATGAGCAGTTCTTC.

CDR3 protein: CASSPLVAGGSSGANVLTF. In nucleotides, the CDR3 is TGTGCCAGCTCACCATTGGTTGCAGGGGGGAGCTCTGGGGCCAACGTCCTGACTTTC. The chain is built from TRBV18 and TRBJ2-6; TRBD1 is a possible D gene (7 bases). There are 19 residues in the CDR3. Deletions cut 2 bases from V and 0 bases from J, with 17 bases between. The germline gives CDR1 KGHSH, CDR2 LQKENI.

The rearrangement uses TRBV2 and TRBJ2-7, with 9 nucleotides matching TRBD2. This CDR3 spans 14 amino acids. After removal of 7 bases from V and 3 bases from J, the junction contained 7 bases not matched to a gene. From germline, CDR1 is SNHLY and CDR2 FYNNEI. This CDR3 reads CASNPSGVIYEQYF. Here the CDR3 DNA reads TGTGCCAGCAACCCTAGCGGGGTCATCTACGAGCAGTACTTC.

The rearrangement joins TRBV19 to TRBJ1-5; D unresolved. The CDR3 loop spans 12 amino acids. Trimming took 2 bases from V and 7 from J, leaving 6 bases between them. Germline V gene data show CDR1 as LNHDA and CDR2 as SQIVND (reference sequence). The DNA for the CDR3 is TGTGCCAGTAGTATAAGGAGCCAGCCCCAGCATTTT. The encoded protein is CASSIRSQPQHF.

The rearrangement joins TRBV6-6 to TRBJ2-7, with D perhaps TRBD1 (6 bases). In germline, CDR1 is MNHNY, CDR2 SVGAGI (reference sequence). Trimming stripped 5 bases from V and 6 bases from J, with 14 bases between. The CDR3 loop spans 13 amino acids. CDR3 in DNA: TGTGCCAGCAGTCCAGGGGCTGTGGGCGAGCAGTACTTC. Translation: CASSPGAVGEQYF.

V gene TRBV19 combines with J gene TRBJ2-6; weak D call: TRBD2 (6 bases). The germline V gene has CDR1 LNHDA and CDR2 SQIVND (reference sequence). The V end lost 5 bases, the J end lost 2 bases, and 16 bases lay between the germline ends. The CDR3 totals 17 residues. The CDR3 spells CASSPPRGSTGANVLTF. As DNA, the CDR3 is TGTGCCAGTAGTCCCCCTCGGGGGAGCACTGGGGCCAACGTCCTGACTTTC.

The chain recombines TRBV7-9 with TRBJ1-3; D possibly corresponds to TRBD1 (5 bases). Trimming cost V 5 bases and J 4 bases, with 15 bases left between them. The CDR3 has 15 amino acids. Germline values: CDR1 SEHNR, CDR2 FQNEAQ (reference sequence). The DNA for the CDR3 is TGTGCCAGCAGCACCGGCTCCGGGGGGGGAAACACCATATATTTT. Its protein product is CASSTGSGGGNTIYF.

The rearrangement links TRBV7-2 to TRBJ2-1, with TRBD2 matching 8 bases. The CDR3 is made up of 15 amino acids. Germline CDR1 and CDR2: SGHTA and FQGNSA. V lost 5 bases and J lost 4; bases outside the gene matches: 7. The CDR3 sequence: CASSPESGGYNEQFF. The CDR3 nucleotides read TGTGCCAGCAGCCCGGAGAGCGGGGGATACAATGAGCAGTTCTTC.

The chain uses TRBV2 and TRBJ2-5, with TRBD2 matching 12 bases. Per the germline V gene, CDR1 is SNHLY and CDR2 is FYNNEI. This CDR3 is built from 15 residues. With V trimmed by 2 bases and J by 6 bases, 4 bases remained unmatched. CDR3 DNA sequence: TGTGCCAGCAGTGAACTAGCGGGAGGGCCGCAGACCCAGTACTTC. Its protein product is CASSELAGGPQTQYF.

The chain links TRBV5-4 to TRBJ2-2; 16 bases fit TRBD2. Germline assignment: CDR1 SGHNT and CDR2 YYREEE (reference sequence). This CDR3 is 17 amino acids long. V was clipped by 4 bases and J by 4 bases; unmatched bases: 4. The CDR3 sequence is CASSKGLAGGFTGELFF. CDR3 coding DNA: TGTGCCAGCAGCAAGGGACTAGCGGGAGGGTTCACCGGGGAGCTGTTTTTT.

The chain is built from TRBV7-2 and TRBJ1-1; 8 nucleotides align to TRBD1. The CDR3 sequence is 14 residues long. With V trimmed by 4 bases and J by 5 bases, 6 bases remained unmatched. Germline CDR1 is SGHTA and CDR2 is FQGNSA. The CDR3 protein is CASSYYRGGTEAFF. The CDR3 coding sequence is TGTGCCAGCAGCTATTACAGGGGGGGGACTGAAGCTTTCTTT.

With regard to this clone: One end of the junction does not line up with germline, which may come from a read error. The chain carries TRBV7-9 and TRBJ1-1, with D uncertain. Looked up from germline, CDR1 is SEHNR and CDR2 is FQNEAQ (reference sequence). This CDR3 region has 13 residues. The DNA for the CDR3 is TGTGCCAGCAGAAATACAGTGAACCCTGAAGCTTTCTTT. This encodes CASRNTVNPEAFF.